This T cell receptor beta chain was recorded in a study of cytomegalovirus exposure and HLA in healthy donors (dated by TCRdb to about 2017). Notes on the research overall: An earlier analysis of some 550 of the donors reported approximately 300 Gb of sequence data and roughly 110 million unique TCR beta sequences from 150 million to 200 million T cells. Genome-wide SNP genotypes for about 65% of the roughly 670 donors were used in a later genetic analysis, which treated that subset as a discovery cohort. An earlier analysis of around 540 of the donors applied high-throughput TCR beta sequencing to assess whether each TCR beta V gene segment acted as functional or pseudogenic. Among some 400 genotyped donors of the cohort, an average of approximately 240,000 unique TCR beta nucleotide sequences was sequenced per donor, of which about 18% were non-productive. In the later analysis, no new phenotypic data were used to find candidate immune exposures; instead, reliance was placed on TCR beta sequences and their occurrence across donors. The aim of the study was to test whether cataloging public T cell receptors could identify signatures of past pathogen exposure. Among the roughly 400 genotyped donors, about 83% belonged to the genetic ancestry cluster associated with self-reported Caucasian donors. HLA typing included class I and class II loci at four-digit resolution. High-throughput TCR immunosequencing, statistical association of individual TCRs with disease status, and machine learning were combined to predict cytomegalovirus infection status. An early release covering roughly 580 HLA-typed donors comprised approximately 290 gigabases of sequencing data and 85 million or so unique TCR sequences. Donor age, sex, ethnicity and CMV serostatus were compiled together with the repertoire data. In addition to the first cohort of 666 subjects, a separate validation cohort of under 150 different subjects was used. Several DR-DQ haplotypes were treated as single units for association and clustering because of strong linkage in the cohort. To study patterns of TCR occurrence, a later analysis re-analyzed previously published TCR beta repertoires from 666 donors and added high-resolution HLA genotyping. Typing coverage differed by locus: A, B, C, DRB1 and DQB1 were typed in roughly 620-630 donors, DQA1 in 522, DPA1 in over 600, and DPB1 in roughly 450. The T cell repertoires of 670 or so subjects were profiled by immunosequencing and related to cytomegalovirus serostatus. All discovery cohort repertoires had been generated on a single sequencing platform.

Of note for this clone: Its antigen remains undetermined. One base away there is no much larger clone; base qualities are not given.

The cohort was made up of 666 healthy bone marrow donors. All cohort members were sampled while nominally healthy, although unrecorded immune exposures were likely present. The donor was CMV seropositive and belonged to the group of 250 to 300 seropositive cohort members. Every donor gave a peripheral blood sample, and the peripheral blood mononuclear cells from that sample were used for TCR beta sequencing. Genomic DNA was extracted from the blood cell samples with the Qiagen DNeasy Blood Extraction Kit. Libraries were built with the immunoSEQ multiplex PCR assay. The multiplex PCR relied on a mix of 60 forward primers for TCR Vbeta segments and 13 reverse primers for TCR Jbeta segments. Amplification of the CDR3 region of rearranged TCR beta genes was performed with a multiplex PCR assay on genomic DNA. On the Illumina HiSeq System, the amplified TCR beta libraries were sequenced as 87-base-pair reads. The study's own analysis went as follows. A later analysis tallied around 80 million unique TCR beta chains across the 666 repertoires, and about 12 million of those chains were shared by two or more donors. To remove PCR and sequencing errors, raw reads were error-corrected and collapsed into unique sequences using a nearest-neighbor algorithm that merged closely related sequences. V, D and J gene segments were assigned by aligning CDR3 sequences to IMGT reference sequences. For a sequence to be retained, a match of at least six nucleotides to both a V gene segment and a J gene segment was required. Rearrangements were called productive when the CDR3 lacked stop codons and stayed in frame with V and J; all others were non-productive. CDR3 was defined according to IMGT convention as the region running from the second conserved V-encoded cysteine to the conserved J-encoded phenylalanine. Sequences without an unambiguous match to a single V gene segment were excluded from the earlier analysis of several hundred of the donors. In an earlier analysis of some 590 of the donors, a V segment was called functional when productive rearrangements were above 56.7%, and segregating when the standard deviation between donors exceeded 5%. A statistical classification framework was built to diagnose cytomegalovirus status from the catalog of TCR beta chain sequences. In a later analysis, TCR nucleotide sequences were compared against IMGT/GENE-DB human TR gene sequences so that V and J genes could be assigned. The TCRdist pipeline was used in a later analysis to assign CDR3 sequences and most-parsimonious VDJ recombination scenarios. A later analysis defined each TCR beta chain by its CDR3 amino acid sequence plus V-gene family, and excluded reads lacking a unique V-gene family. A later analysis removed 550 to 650 highly shared, low-generation-probability nucleotide sequences to deal with suspected cross-contamination and a sequencing artifact. In a later analysis, a clonal expansion index for each public chain was calculated from normalized within-repertoire ranks of inferred template counts. In a later analysis, generation probabilities were computed using a VDJ recombination model fitted to out-of-frame rearrangements, and the results were checked against IGoR. A later analysis scored TCR-TCR, TCR-HLA and TCR-CMV co-occurrence with hypergeometric tests, applying a repertoire-size bias correction to TCR pairs. To estimate false discovery rates, a later analysis permuted the HLA or CMV assignments 20 times. In a later analysis, co-occurring TCRs were grouped with DBSCAN, and TCRdist sequence similarity was added when clustering was performed within HLA-allele-positive subsets. Repertoires with fewer than 30,000 or more than 120,000 public chains were left out of co-occurrence clustering, as were about five repertoires with anomalous nucleotide sharing. Sourced from immuneACCESS, this table was stored by TCRdb with only in-frame sequences that have V and J called. A share of the clones is absent; for the studies checked, an unresolved V gene accounts for under half, and the remainder has no known explanation. The V and J calls and clone size come from that table; D and trimming were worked out from the DNA. This sample holds some 100,000 clones; around 72% were observed only once. The top ten clones comprise 13% to 15% of the sample.

V loses 5 bases, J loses 3 bases, and the germline ends lie 17 bases apart. The CDR3 has 15 amino acids, counting the end cysteine and phenylalanine. Left in the record is the CDR3 DNA by itself, 45 bases read in frame from the first base. CDR1 is given as SGHTA and CDR2 as FQGNSA, both from the germline V gene. On the study overall, not on this receptor specifically: According to a later analysis, TCR association rates differed among HLA loci, with DRB1 alleles showing the most associated TCRs and HLA-C alleles showing the fewest. Broadly in line with IMGT annotations, most TCR beta V segments showed up in productive rearrangements about 87% or about 30% of the time in an earlier analysis of several hundred of the donors. A later analysis reported that several top co-occurrence clusters appeared linked to parvovirus B19, influenza, CMV and Epstein-Barr virus. Some IMGT-functional V segments, including TRBV6-2 and TRBV6-3, could not be distinguished by the 87-base-pair reads and were therefore excluded. Sequencing depth was assumed to be roughly uniform across donors in the presence/absence analyses, though that assumption may not hold. Cytomegalovirus status was reported to be diagnosed by the classifier with high specificity and sensitivity in both the original and validation cohorts. A later genetic analysis reported fewer N-insertions in productive TCRs among donors in an Asian-associated ancestry cluster than the roughly 670-donor mean. A further reported finding was that TCR beta sequences accurately predicted the HLA-A and HLA-B alleles for most subjects in the first cohort. Because some donors lacked HLA typing at each locus, the association tests relied only on the typed subset. While some public TCRs were present in many individuals, most TCR sequences turned up only very rarely across donors. The sequencing pipeline was judged likely to have produced a cluster of highly shared sequence variants as a technical artifact. According to a later analysis, most CMV-associated TCR beta chains appeared to be HLA-restricted, and the HLA associations seemed to be driven largely by CMV exposure. Linkage disequilibrium might explain the correlated functional status among segregating V segments, but an unknown experimental factor could not be excluded. Immune exposure information for the cohort was limited to CMV serostatus. The cohort was sequenced for TCR beta chains only, and without alpha or paired-chain data the features that could be detected were limited. The study gave a list of 150 to 200 TCR beta chains associated with cytomegalovirus. A later analysis found that HLA-associated TCR beta chains were more clonally expanded and had lower generation probabilities than equally common non-associated chains. A few of the identified cytomegalovirus-associated TCR beta chains were confirmed in vitro to be specific for cytomegalovirus antigens. The authors suggested that the approach could potentially be generalized to other disease states and immunological phenotypes. Because counts were too low, some 17 rarely observed V segments, including chromosome 9 orphons, were left out of the earlier analysis of about 620 of the donors. In a later analysis, around 17,000 TCR beta sequences were associated with specific HLA alleles at a false discovery rate of 0.05. A later genetic analysis associated a missense DCLRE1C variant with V-gene and J-gene trimming of TCR beta chains, and an independent cohort replicated the association. Assigning TCR associations to individual alleles was difficult when HLA alleles, especially DR and DQ, strongly co-occurred.

The chain links TRBV7-2 with TRBJ2-7, with TRBD2 perhaps the D gene, on 5 matching bases. The clonotype comes from a male donor in good health and CMV-seropositive. Sequencing was done on a sample of PBMCs. The CDR3 region: CASSTRAGSSYEQYF. The DNA is as follows: TGTGCCAGCAGCACAAGGGCGGGTTCAAGCTACGAGCAGTACTTC.